This T cell receptor beta chain stems from a study of identical twins. TCRdb reanalysed the 5' RACE reads using MiXCR and keeps one entry per CDR3 protein. The table has around 250,000 distinct CDR3 sequences, roughly 13% seen once. V dropped 7 bases and J dropped 0 bases, with 9 bases sitting between them. This CDR3 comprises 13 residues. Germline V lookup: CDR1 SGHRS, CDR2 YFSETQ. These records were also assigned to another study, of yellow fever vaccine responses in identical twins.

The sequence was obtained from a woman aged 18-35 years in good health. Material: memory (CD45RO+) T cells sorted from blood. J is TRBJ2-3 and V is TRBV5-1; D uncertain. The CDR3 region has the DNA TGCGCCAGCTTTTCTGGCAGCACAGATACGCAGTATTTT. This codes for CASFSGSTDTQYF.